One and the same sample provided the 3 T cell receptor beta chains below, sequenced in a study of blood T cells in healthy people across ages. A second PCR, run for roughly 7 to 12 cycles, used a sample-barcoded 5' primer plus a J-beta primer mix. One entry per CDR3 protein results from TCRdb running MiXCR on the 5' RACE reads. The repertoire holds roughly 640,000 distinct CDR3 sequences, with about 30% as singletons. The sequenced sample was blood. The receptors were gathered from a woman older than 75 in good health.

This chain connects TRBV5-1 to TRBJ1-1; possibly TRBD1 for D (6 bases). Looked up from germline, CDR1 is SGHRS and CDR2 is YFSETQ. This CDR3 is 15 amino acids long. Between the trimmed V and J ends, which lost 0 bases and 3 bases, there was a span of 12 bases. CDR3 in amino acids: CASSLAPSGDTEAFF. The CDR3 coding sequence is TGCGCCAGCAGCTTGGCCCCTTCAGGGGACACTGAAGCTTTCTTT.

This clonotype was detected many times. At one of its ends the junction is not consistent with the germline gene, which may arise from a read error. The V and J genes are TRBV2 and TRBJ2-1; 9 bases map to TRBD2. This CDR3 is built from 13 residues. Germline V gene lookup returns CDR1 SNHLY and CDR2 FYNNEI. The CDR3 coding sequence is TGTGCCGGCAGCGGGGGGACCTACAATGAGCAGTTCTTC. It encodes CAGSGGTYNEQFF.

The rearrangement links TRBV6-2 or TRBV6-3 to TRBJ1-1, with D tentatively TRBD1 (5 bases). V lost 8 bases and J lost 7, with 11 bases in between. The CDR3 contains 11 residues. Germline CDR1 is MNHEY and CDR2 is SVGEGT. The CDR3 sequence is CASRWGFEAFF. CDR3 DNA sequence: TGTGCCAGCCGTTGGGGGTTTGAAGCTTTCTTT.